The present TCR beta chain was sequenced within a study of neurological immune-mediated disorders. Study-level points and caveats: Falling below healthy controls, multiple sclerosis showed the least TCR clonal expansion, while HTLV-1-associated myelopathy showed the most.

Synthesis of cDNA used 5'RACE (with 10-nucleotide random UMIs). TCRdb independently ran MiXCR on the 5' RACE reads; one entry per CDR3 protein. The sample lists 16,000 or so distinct CDR3 sequences; around 9.7% were seen once. This CDR3 spans 15 amino acids. CDR1 and CDR2 (germline): SGHTA, FQGNSA. The V segment lost 5 bases and the J segment 4 bases; nucleotides outside the gene matches: 5. The sorted libraries drew on 950,000 to 1,000,000 T cells that were CD4+ or CD8+. As regards this clonotype: What it binds is unknown.

The TCR sequence derives from a man aged 45-60 years in good health. The gene calls are TRBV7-2 and TRBJ2-1, with 10 nucleotides matching TRBD1. Source material: CD8+ T cells from blood. The CDR3 DNA sequence: TGTGCCAGCAGCCCCGGACAGGGGGGATACAATGAGCAGTTCTTC. Protein sequence: CASSPGQGGYNEQFF.